One and the same sample provided the 5 T cell receptor beta chains below, sequenced in a study of blood T cells in healthy people across ages. The second PCR ran about 7 to 12 cycles with a sample-barcoded 5' primer and J-beta primers. TCRdb recomputed calls from the 5' RACE reads with MiXCR, one row per CDR3 protein. This table has fewer than 1 million distinct CDR3 sequences, roughly 44% appearing once. The specimen was blood. Receptors originate from a man in his sixties in good health.

This clonotype has only a few counts. V is TRBV10-3 and J is TRBJ2-1; the match to TRBD2 covers 10 bases. CDR3 size: 16 residues. CDR1 is ENHRY and CDR2 is SYGVKD in the germline V gene. With V trimmed by 4 bases and J by 8 bases, 11 bases remained unmatched. The CDR3 loop is CAISGSSGGLLDEQFF. The CDR3 nucleotides read TGTGCCATCAGTGGGTCTAGCGGGGGTTTATTAGATGAGCAGTTCTTC.

The chain employs TRBV29-1 and TRBJ2-3; D is perhaps TRBD2 (7 bases). The CDR3 is 15 amino acids. CDR1 and CDR2 from the germline V gene are SQVTM and ANQGSEA. Deletions cut 6 bases from V and 0 bases from J, with 16 bases between. CDR3 DNA sequence: TGCAGCGTGGACTGGGGGCGGGGGAGCACAGATACGCAGTATTTT. Its translation is CSVDWGRGSTDTQYF.

For this clonotype: Its ends do not fully match the called genes, so a read error is possible. This sequence joins TRBV6-2 or TRBV6-3 and TRBJ2-6, with D possibly TRBD2 on 5 matching bases. The CDR3 runs to 17 residues. Germline CDR1 is MNHEY and CDR2 is SVGEGT. The CDR3 region has the DNA TGTGCCGGCAGCCCTTGGCGGGTGACCCCTGGGGCCAACGTCCTGACTTTC. Its protein is CAGSPWRVTPGANVLTF.

This chain joins TRBV5-1 and TRBJ2-5, with TRBD2 matching 10 bases. The CDR3 is 15 amino acids. With V trimmed by 3 bases and J by 5 bases, 7 bases remained unmatched. Germline-derived CDR1 and CDR2 are SGHRS and YFSETQ. This chain's CDR3 is CASSYSAGGLETQYF. In nucleotides, the CDR3 is TGCGCCAGCAGCTACTCAGCGGGGGGGCTGGAGACCCAGTACTTC. Using reference TRBV5-1 and TRBJ2-5 for the parts outside the CDR3, the full variable domain is KAGVTQTPRYLIKTRGQQVTLSCSPISGHRSVSWYQQTPGQGLQFLFEYFSETQRNKGNFPGRFSGRQFSNSRSEMNVSTLELGDSALYLCASSYSAGGLETQYFGPGTRLLVL.

Concerning this clonotype: Relative to the germline gene, one junction end is altered; a read error may explain this. The J gene is TRBJ1-2, the V gene TRBV27; 9 bases fit TRBD1. The V gene's germline CDR1 is MNHEY and CDR2 SMNVEV (reference sequence). CDR3 length: 13 amino acids. The CDR3 sequence: CTSSRGQGFGYTF. The CDR3 DNA reads as TGTACCAGCAGCCGGGGACAGGGATTTGGCTACACCTTC.